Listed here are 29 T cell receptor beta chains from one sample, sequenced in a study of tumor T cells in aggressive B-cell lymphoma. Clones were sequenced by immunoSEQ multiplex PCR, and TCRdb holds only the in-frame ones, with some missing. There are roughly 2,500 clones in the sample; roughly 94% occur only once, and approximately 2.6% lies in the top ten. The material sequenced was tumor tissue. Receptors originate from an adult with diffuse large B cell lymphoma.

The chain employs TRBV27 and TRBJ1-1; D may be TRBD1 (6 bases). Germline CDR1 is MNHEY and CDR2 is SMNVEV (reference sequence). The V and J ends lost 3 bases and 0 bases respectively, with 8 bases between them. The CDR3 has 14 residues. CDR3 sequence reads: CASSFGGLNTEAFF. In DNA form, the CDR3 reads TGTGCCAGCAGTTTTGGGGGCCTGAACACTGAAGCTTTCTTT.

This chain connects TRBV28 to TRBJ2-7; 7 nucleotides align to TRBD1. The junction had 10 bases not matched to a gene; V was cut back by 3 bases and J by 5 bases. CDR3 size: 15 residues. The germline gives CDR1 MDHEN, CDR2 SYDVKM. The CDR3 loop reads CASSFIQGSTDEQYF. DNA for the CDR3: TGTGCCAGCAGTTTTATACAGGGGAGTACTGACGAGCAGTACTTC.

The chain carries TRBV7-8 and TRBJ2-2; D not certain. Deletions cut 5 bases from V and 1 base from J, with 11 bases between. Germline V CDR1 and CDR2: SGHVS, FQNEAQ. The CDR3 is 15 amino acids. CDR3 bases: TGTGCCAGCAGCCCCGAGAGGCTGAACACCGGGGAGCTGTTTTTT. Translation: CASSPERLNTGELFF.

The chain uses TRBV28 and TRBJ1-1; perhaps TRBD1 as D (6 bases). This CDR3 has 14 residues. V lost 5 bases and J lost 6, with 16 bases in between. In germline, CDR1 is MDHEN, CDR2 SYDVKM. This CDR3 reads CASSIPGGLAEAFF. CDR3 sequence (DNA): TGTGCCAGCAGTATACCCGGGGGGCTGGCTGAAGCTTTCTTT.

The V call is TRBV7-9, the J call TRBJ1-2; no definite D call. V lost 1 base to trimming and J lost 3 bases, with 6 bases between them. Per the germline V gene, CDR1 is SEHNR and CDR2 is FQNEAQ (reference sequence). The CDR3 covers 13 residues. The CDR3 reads CASSLEGDYGYTF. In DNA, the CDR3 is TGTGCCAGCAGCTTAGAAGGAGACTATGGCTACACCTTC.

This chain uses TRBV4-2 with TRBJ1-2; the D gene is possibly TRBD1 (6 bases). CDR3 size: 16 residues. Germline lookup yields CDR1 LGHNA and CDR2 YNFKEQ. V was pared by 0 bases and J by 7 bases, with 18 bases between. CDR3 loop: CASSQDLGPSGVGYTF. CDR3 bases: TGTGCCAGCAGCCAAGATCTCGGTCCGTCAGGGGTTGGCTACACCTTC.

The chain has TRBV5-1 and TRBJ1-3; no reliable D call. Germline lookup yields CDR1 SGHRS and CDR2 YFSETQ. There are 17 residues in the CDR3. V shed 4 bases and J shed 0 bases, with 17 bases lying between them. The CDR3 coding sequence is TGCGCCAGCAGCCCCGGCCCAACCCTAGACTCTGGAAACACCATATATTTT. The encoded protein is CASSPGPTLDSGNTIYF.

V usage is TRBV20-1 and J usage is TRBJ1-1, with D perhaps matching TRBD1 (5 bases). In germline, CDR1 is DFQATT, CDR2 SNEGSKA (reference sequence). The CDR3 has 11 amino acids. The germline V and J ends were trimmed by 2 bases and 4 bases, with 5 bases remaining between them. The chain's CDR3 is CSARQGTEAFF. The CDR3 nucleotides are TGCAGTGCTAGACAGGGCACTGAAGCTTTCTTT.

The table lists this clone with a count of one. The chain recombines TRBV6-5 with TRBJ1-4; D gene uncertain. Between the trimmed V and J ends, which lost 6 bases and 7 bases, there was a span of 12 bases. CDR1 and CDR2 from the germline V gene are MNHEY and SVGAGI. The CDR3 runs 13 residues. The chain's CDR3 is CASSRTGTEKLFF. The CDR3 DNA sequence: TGTGCCAGCAGCCGCACGGGAACTGAAAAACTGTTTTTT.

CDR3 DNA sequence: TGTGCCAGCACAGCCGGGGGGTCCTCGGGGGCTTTCTTT. Its protein is CASTAGGSSGAFF. The chain has TRBV25-1 and TRBJ1-1, with D possibly TRBD1 on 5 matching bases. This CDR3 comprises 13 residues. Trimming stripped 7 bases from V and 11 bases from J, with 20 bases between. The germline gives CDR1 MGHDK, CDR2 SYGVNS.

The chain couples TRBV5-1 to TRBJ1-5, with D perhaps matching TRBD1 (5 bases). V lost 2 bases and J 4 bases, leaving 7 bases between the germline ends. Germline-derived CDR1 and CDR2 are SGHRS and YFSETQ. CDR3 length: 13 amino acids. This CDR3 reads CASSFAGNQPQHF. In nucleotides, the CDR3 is TGCGCCAGCAGCTTCGCAGGGAATCAGCCCCAGCATTTT.

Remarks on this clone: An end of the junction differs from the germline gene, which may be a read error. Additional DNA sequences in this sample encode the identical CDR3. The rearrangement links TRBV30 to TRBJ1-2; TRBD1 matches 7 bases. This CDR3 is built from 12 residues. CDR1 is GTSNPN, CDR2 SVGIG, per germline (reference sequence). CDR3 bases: TGCGCCTGGAGTGTGGGGACAGAGAGCTACACCTTC. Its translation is CAWSVGTESYTF.

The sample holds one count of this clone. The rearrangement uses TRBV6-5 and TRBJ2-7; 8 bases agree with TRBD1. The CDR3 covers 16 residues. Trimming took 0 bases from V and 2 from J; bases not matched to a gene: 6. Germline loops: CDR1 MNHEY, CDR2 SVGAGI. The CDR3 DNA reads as TGTGCCAGCAGTTACTCGAAGGACAGGGAAACCTACGAGCAGTACTTC. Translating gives CASSYSKDRETYEQYF.

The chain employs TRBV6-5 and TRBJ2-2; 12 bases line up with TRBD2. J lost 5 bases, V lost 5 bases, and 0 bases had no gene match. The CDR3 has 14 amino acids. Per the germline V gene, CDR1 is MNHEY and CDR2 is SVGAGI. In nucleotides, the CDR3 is TGTGCCAGCAGTGGGACTAGCGGGACCGGGGAGCTGTTTTTT. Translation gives CASSGTSGTGELFF.

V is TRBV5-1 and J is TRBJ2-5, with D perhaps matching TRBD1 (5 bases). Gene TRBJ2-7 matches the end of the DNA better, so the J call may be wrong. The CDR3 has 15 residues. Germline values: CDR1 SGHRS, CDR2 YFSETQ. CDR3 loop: CASSLWAGWLGEQYF. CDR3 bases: TGCGCCAGCAGCTTGTGGGCAGGGTGGTTGGGCGAGCAGTACTTC.

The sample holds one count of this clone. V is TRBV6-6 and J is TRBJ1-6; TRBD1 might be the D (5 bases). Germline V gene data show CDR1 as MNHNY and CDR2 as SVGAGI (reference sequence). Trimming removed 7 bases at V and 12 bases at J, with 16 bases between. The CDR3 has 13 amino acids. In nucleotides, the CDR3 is TGTGCCAGCACCCAACGCCAGGGCGGACCCCTCCACTTT. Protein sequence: CASTQRQGGPLHF.

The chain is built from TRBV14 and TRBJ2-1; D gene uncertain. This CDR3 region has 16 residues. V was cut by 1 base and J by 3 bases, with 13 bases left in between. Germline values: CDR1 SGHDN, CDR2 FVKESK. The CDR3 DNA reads TGTGCCAGCAGCCAAGGAGTAGGTCAGCGCTACAATGAGCAGTTCTTC. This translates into CASSQGVGQRYNEQFF.

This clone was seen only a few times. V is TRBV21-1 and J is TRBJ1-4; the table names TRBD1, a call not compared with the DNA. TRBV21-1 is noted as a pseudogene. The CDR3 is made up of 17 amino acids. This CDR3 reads CASNYGGKQGTNEKLFF. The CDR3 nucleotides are TGTGCCAGCAACTACGGGGGTAAACAGGGGACTAATGAAAAACTGTTTTTT.

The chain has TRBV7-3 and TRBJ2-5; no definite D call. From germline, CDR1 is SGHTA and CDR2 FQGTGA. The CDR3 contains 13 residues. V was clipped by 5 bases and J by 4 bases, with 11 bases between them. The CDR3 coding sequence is TGTGCCAGCAGCCTCGGTAGTTCAGAGACCCAGTACTTC. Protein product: CASSLGSSETQYF. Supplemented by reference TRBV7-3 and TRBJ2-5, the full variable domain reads GAGVSQTPSNKVTEKGKYVELRCDPISGHTALYWYRQSLGQGPEFLIYFQGTGAADDSGLPNDRFFAVRPEGSVSTLKIQRTERGDSAVYLCASSLGSSETQYFGPGTRLLVL.

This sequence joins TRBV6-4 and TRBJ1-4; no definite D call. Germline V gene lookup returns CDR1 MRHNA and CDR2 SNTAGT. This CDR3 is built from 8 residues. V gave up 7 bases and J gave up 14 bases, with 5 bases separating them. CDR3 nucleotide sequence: TGTGCCAGCAAGAGTCTGTTTTTT. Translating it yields CASKSLFF.

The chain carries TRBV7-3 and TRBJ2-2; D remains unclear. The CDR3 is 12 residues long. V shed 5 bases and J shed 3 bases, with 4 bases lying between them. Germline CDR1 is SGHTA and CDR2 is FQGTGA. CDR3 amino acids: CASSPHTGELFF. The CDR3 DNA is TGTGCCAGCAGCCCTCACACCGGGGAGCTGTTTTTT. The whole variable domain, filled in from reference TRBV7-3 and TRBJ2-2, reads GAGVSQTPSNKVTEKGKYVELRCDPISGHTALYWYRQSLGQGPEFLIYFQGTGAADDSGLPNDRFFAVRPEGSVSTLKIQRTERGDSAVYLCASSPHTGELFFGEGSRLTVL.

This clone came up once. The CDR3, as DNA: TGTGCCAGCATGATCTTACAGGGGGCCTACGAGCAGTACTTC. It codes for CASMILQGAYEQYF. The chain carries TRBV2 and TRBJ2-7, with 8 bases identical to TRBD1. This CDR3 comprises 14 residues. The germline gives CDR1 SNHLY, CDR2 FYNNEI. The V and J ends lost 7 bases and 2 bases, in that order; junction bases with no gene match: 7.

This CDR3 is CASSVSGGIDGYTF. DNA of the CDR3: TGTGCCAGCAGCGTATCAGGTGGAATTGATGGCTACACCTTC. The chain links TRBV9 to TRBJ1-2; D remains ambiguous. V was trimmed by 1 base and J by 6 bases, leaving 13 bases between them. The germline gives CDR1 SGDLS, CDR2 YYNGEE. The CDR3 loop spans 14 amino acids.

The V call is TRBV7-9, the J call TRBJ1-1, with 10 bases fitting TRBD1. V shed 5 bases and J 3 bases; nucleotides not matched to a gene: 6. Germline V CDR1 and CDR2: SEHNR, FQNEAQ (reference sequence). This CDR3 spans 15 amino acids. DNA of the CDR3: TGTGCCAGCAGCATAAGACAGGGGGCGTACACTGAAGCTTTCTTT. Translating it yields CASSIRQGAYTEAFF.

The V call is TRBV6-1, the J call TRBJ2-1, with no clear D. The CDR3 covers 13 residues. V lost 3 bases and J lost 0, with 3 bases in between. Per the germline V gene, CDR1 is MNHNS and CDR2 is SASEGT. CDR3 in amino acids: CASSDISYNEQFF. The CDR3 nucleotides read TGTGCCAGCAGTGACATCTCCTACAATGAGCAGTTCTTC.

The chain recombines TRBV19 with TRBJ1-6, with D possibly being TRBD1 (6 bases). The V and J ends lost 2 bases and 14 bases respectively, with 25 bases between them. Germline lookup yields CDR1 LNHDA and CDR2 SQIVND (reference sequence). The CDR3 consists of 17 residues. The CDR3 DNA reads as TGTGCCAGTAGTATAATACCTCAAACAGGGTCATGGAGGACCCTCCACTTT. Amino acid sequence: CASSIIPQTGSWRTLHF.

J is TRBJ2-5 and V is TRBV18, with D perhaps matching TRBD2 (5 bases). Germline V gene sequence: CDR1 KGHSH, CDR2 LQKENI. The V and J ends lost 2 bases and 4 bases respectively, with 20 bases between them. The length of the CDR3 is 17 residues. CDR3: CASSPTPTTSPSETQYF. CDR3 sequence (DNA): TGTGCCAGCTCACCAACCCCGACTACCTCCCCCTCAGAGACCCAGTACTTC.

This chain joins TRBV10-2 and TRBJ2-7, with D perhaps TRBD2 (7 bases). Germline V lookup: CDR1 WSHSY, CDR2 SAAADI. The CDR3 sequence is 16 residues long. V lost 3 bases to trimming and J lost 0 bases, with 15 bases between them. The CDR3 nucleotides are TGCGCCAGCAGTGACCCGGGGGGCGGGAGCTCCTACGAGCAGTACTTC. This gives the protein CASSDPGGGSSYEQYF.

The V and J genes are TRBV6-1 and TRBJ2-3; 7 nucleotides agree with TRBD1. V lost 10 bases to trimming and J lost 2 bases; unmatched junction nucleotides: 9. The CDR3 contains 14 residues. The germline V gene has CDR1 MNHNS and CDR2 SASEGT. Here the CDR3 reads CANSRGGFTDTQYF. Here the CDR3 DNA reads TGTGCCAACTCGCGAGGGGGCTTCACAGATACGCAGTATTTT.